The 27 T cell receptor beta chains given below trace back to one sample, sequenced in a study of T cells after yellow fever vaccination. TCRdb reanalysed the 5' RACE reads using MiXCR and keeps one entry per CDR3 protein. The sample yields about 260,000 distinct CDR3 sequences, roughly 5.6% seen once. Sample: CD4+ T cells sorted from PBMCs, taken on the day of the yellow fever booster vaccination. The receptors were gathered from a man younger than 35 who received the YFV17D yellow fever vaccine.

This chain links TRBV6-4 with TRBJ1-1; no firm D call. V was trimmed by 5 bases and J by 5 bases, leaving 12 bases between them. The CDR3 length is 13 residues. Germline-derived CDR1 and CDR2 are MRHNA and SNTAGT. The CDR3 region is CASSLGHGTEAFF. The CDR3 DNA is TGTGCCAGCAGTCTAGGGCATGGGACTGAAGCTTTCTTT.

This clonotype occurred a few times. The genes are TRBV5-5 and TRBJ1-2; D unclear. CDR3 length: 14 residues. In germline, CDR1 is SGHKS, CDR2 YYEKEE (reference sequence). V shed 4 bases and J shed 6 bases, with 16 bases lying between them. CDR3 in amino acids: CASSKGGISDGYTF. CDR3 bases: TGTGCCAGCAGCAAAGGAGGGATATCGGATGGCTACACCTTC.

The CDR3 coding sequence is TGTGCCAGCAGCCGGGTGGGACTAGAGACCCAGTACTTC. Amino acid sequence: CASSRVGLETQYF. This chain links TRBV7-2 with TRBJ2-5, with a weak D call TRBD2 (6 bases). The germline V gene encodes CDR1 SGHTA and CDR2 FQGNSA. V lost 5 bases and J lost 4, with 11 bases in between. This CDR3 has 13 residues.

This clonotype was counted only a few times. The chain has TRBV6-5 and TRBJ2-7; 8 bases map to TRBD1. Germline lookup yields CDR1 MNHEY and CDR2 SVGAGI. With 4 bases clipped from V and 6 bases from J, the junction kept 11 bases outside the gene matches. The CDR3 runs 15 residues. CDR3 sequence: CASSFRATGGGEQYV. The CDR3, as DNA: TGTGCCAGCAGTTTCCGAGCTACAGGGGGTGGCGAGCAGTACGTC.

This sequence joins TRBV4-1 and TRBJ1-1; D ambiguous. CDR1 and CDR2 from the germline V gene are MGHRA and YSYEKL. V was pared by 3 bases and J by 4 bases, with 9 bases between. CDR3 size: 13 residues. The CDR3 sequence is CASSHRVRTEAFF. CDR3 nucleotides: TGCGCCAGCAGCCATAGGGTTCGCACTGAAGCTTTCTTT.

This clonotype was detected ten times or more. J is TRBJ1-4 and V is TRBV4-1; 8 positions agree with TRBD1. Germline CDR1 reads MGHRA; CDR2 reads YSYEKL. The CDR3 consists of 14 residues. With V trimmed by 3 bases and J by 8 bases, 5 bases remained unmatched. CDR3 residues: CASSQDRVGEKLFF. CDR3 DNA: TGCGCCAGCAGCCAGGACAGGGTGGGGGAAAAACTGTTTTTT.

The chain joins TRBV4-3 to TRBJ1-5; the D is unclear. The length of the CDR3 is 15 residues. Trimming shortened V by 4 bases and J by 4 bases, and 14 bases separated the two germline ends. In germline, CDR1 is LGHNA, CDR2 YSLEER. The DNA for the CDR3 is TGCGCCAGCAGCCCTAGTGTTCAGCGAAATCAGCCCCAGCATTTT. It codes for CASSPSVQRNQPQHF.

V usage is TRBV7-2 and J usage is TRBJ2-7; D not certain. In germline, CDR1 is SGHTA, CDR2 FQGNSA. The V and J ends lost 0 bases and 5 bases respectively, with 8 bases between them. The CDR3 length is 13 residues. CDR3: CASSLAATHEQYF. The CDR3, as DNA: TGTGCCAGCAGCTTAGCAGCGACCCACGAGCAGTACTTC. The full variable domain, completed using reference TRBV7-2 and TRBJ2-7, is GAGVSQSPSNKVTEKGKDVELRCDPISGHTALYWYRQSLGQGLEFLIYFQGNSAPDKSGLPSDRFSAERTGGSVSTLTIQRTQQEDSAVYLCASSLAATHEQYFGPGTRLTVT.

This clonotype was found a few times. V is TRBV5-1 and J is TRBJ1-4, with 7 nucleotides matching TRBD1. The J segment lost 5 bases and the V segment lost 4 bases, leaving 5 bases of the junction unmatched. Germline values: CDR1 SGHRS, CDR2 YFSETQ. The CDR3 has 14 residues. The CDR3 bases are TGCGCCAGCAGCCTAGGGGGCCCGAATGAAAAACTGTTTTTT. Protein sequence: CASSLGGPNEKLFF.

This clonotype was found many times. The rearrangement links TRBV5-1 to TRBJ2-7; D is undetermined. The CDR3 has 14 amino acids. From germline, CDR1 is SGHRS and CDR2 YFSETQ. V was shortened by 3 bases and J by 0 bases, with 10 bases between the two germline ends. The CDR3 loop is CASSYSVLSYEQYF. Written as DNA, the CDR3 is TGCGCCAGCAGCTACTCAGTCCTCTCCTACGAGCAGTACTTC.

This clonotype was counted only a few times. V usage is TRBV5-4 and J usage is TRBJ2-1; no reliable D call. This CDR3 contains 15 residues. The V and J ends lost 4 bases and 1 base respectively, with 12 bases between them. CDR1 is SGHNT and CDR2 is YYREEE in the germline V gene (reference sequence). The CDR3 here is CASSLVPRSYNEQFF. CDR3 DNA: TGTGCCAGCAGCCTAGTCCCTAGGTCCTACAATGAGCAGTTCTTC.

CDR3 sequence: CASSLNPGGSGANVLTF. In DNA form, the CDR3 reads TGTGCCAGCAGTTTAAACCCGGGGGGCTCTGGGGCCAACGTCCTGACTTTC. The chain combines TRBV9 with TRBJ2-6; 7 bases are a match to TRBD2. The CDR3 length is 17 residues. The V gene end was trimmed by 5 bases and the J gene end by 0 bases; junction bases not matched to a gene: 8. Germline CDR1 and CDR2: SGDLS and YYNGEE.

There are many counts of this clonotype. The chain combines TRBV14 with TRBJ1-2; 9 bases align to TRBD1. There are 17 residues in the CDR3. Germline CDR1 SGHDN, CDR2 FVKESK. The V and J ends lost 1 base and 2 bases, in that order; junction bases with no gene match: 8. For the CDR3, the DNA is TGTGCCAGCAGCCAAGTCGACAGGGGGAATGTAAACTATGGCTACACCTTC. This gives the protein CASSQVDRGNVNYGYTF.

This clonotype was seen repeatedly, ten times or more. The V call is TRBV5-1, the J call TRBJ2-1, with D perhaps matching TRBD1 (5 bases). CDR3 length: 14 amino acids. V gave up 0 bases and J gave up 7 bases, with 11 bases separating them. The germline V gene has CDR1 SGHRS and CDR2 YFSETQ. The CDR3 DNA follows: TGCGCCAGCAGCTTGGCCCAGGGAAAAAATGAGCAGTTCTTC. Protein: CASSLAQGKNEQFF.

This clonotype was counted between two and nine times. This chain connects TRBV4-3 to TRBJ2-1; D gene ambiguous. CDR3 size: 14 residues. Germline CDR1 and CDR2: LGHNA and YSLEER. V lost 1 base and J 1 base, leaving 5 bases between the germline ends. CDR3 amino acids: CASSQVGSYNEQFF. In DNA form, the CDR3 reads TGCGCCAGCAGCCAAGTCGGGTCCTACAATGAGCAGTTCTTC.

This clonotype was seen more than once but under ten times. This chain joins TRBV6-6 and TRBJ1-2; D gene unclear. Between the trimmed V and J ends, which lost 2 bases and 4 bases, there was a span of 11 bases. The CDR3 runs 14 residues. CDR1 is MNHNY and CDR2 is SVGAGI in the germline V gene (reference sequence). CDR3 protein: CASSYVGQGYGYTF. CDR3 bases: TGTGCCAGCAGTTACGTGGGTCAAGGCTATGGCTACACCTTC.

In its sample, this clonotype was seen a few times. The rearrangement joins TRBV4-1 to TRBJ2-3; D not certain. Between the trimmed V and J ends, which lost 1 base and 6 bases, there was a span of 11 bases. CDR1 and CDR2 from the germline V gene are MGHRA and YSYEKL. This CDR3 spans 14 amino acids. As DNA, the CDR3 is TGCGCCAGCAGCCAAGTGGTCTCTCTGGATACGCAGTATTTT. As protein: CASSQVVSLDTQYF.

The chain has TRBV6-2 or TRBV6-3 and TRBJ2-1; TRBD2 agrees at 8 bases. CDR3 size: 15 residues. After removal of 7 bases from V and 6 bases from J, the junction contained 11 bases not matched to a gene. Germline CDR1 MNHEY, CDR2 SVGEGT. CDR3 DNA sequence: TGTGCCAGCAACGCACTCGGGGGGGCCGGCAATGAGCAGTTCTTC. Translated: CASNALGGAGNEQFF.

This clonotype was found a few times. This chain joins TRBV6-5 and TRBJ1-1, with a possible D match to TRBD1 (5 bases). V was clipped by 8 bases and J by 1 base, with 11 bases between them. CDR3 size: 13 residues. Germline lookup yields CDR1 MNHEY and CDR2 SVGAGI. CDR3 in DNA: TGTGCCAGCCGTTCACAGGCGAACACTGAAGCTTTCTTT. Protein sequence: CASRSQANTEAFF.

This clonotype is medium-sized in the sample. The chain uses TRBV29-1 and TRBJ2-1; D remains ambiguous. The germline V and J ends were trimmed by 4 bases and 5 bases, with 12 bases remaining between them. Germline loops: CDR1 SQVTM, CDR2 ANQGSEA. The CDR3 consists of 13 residues. CDR3 residues: CSVAPRFNNEQFF. In DNA, the CDR3 is TGCAGCGTTGCTCCGCGATTCAACAATGAGCAGTTCTTC.

V usage is TRBV6-1 and J usage is TRBJ2-6; no clear D gene. The germline CDR1 and CDR2 sequences are MNHNS and SASEGT. The CDR3 contains 14 residues. V lost 3 bases and J 2 bases, leaving 5 bases between the germline ends. As DNA, the CDR3 is TGTGCCAGCAGTGACCAGGCTGGGGCCAACGTCCTGACTTTC. As protein: CASSDQAGANVLTF.

The chain joins TRBV20-1 to TRBJ1-2; D possibly corresponds to TRBD1 (5 bases). V was cut by 3 bases and J by 7 bases, with 15 bases left in between. This CDR3 region has 13 residues. CDR1 is DFQATT, CDR2 SNEGSKA, per germline (reference sequence). The CDR3: CSASGGVWRGYTF. The DNA for the CDR3 is TGCAGTGCTAGTGGGGGGGTATGGCGTGGCTACACCTTC.

V and J are TRBV19 and TRBJ1-1; D is perhaps TRBD1 (5 bases). Germline lookup yields CDR1 LNHDA and CDR2 SQIVND (reference sequence). This CDR3 region has 17 residues. V gave up 6 bases and J gave up 7 bases, with 27 bases separating them. The CDR3 spells CASRPYSGGAREGEAFF. The CDR3 DNA follows: TGTGCCAGTAGACCTTACTCCGGGGGAGCCCGGGAGGGTGAAGCTTTCTTT.

This clonotype has a count of ten or more. The CDR3 loop reads CASSQGLAALGTQYF. The CDR3 DNA reads as TGTGCCAGCAGCCAAGGACTAGCGGCCCTAGGGACCCAGTACTTC. The chain combines TRBV3-1 with TRBJ2-5, with TRBD2 matching over 9 bases. The CDR3 is 15 residues long. The J segment lost 7 bases and the V segment lost 1 base, leaving 7 bases of the junction unmatched. Germline-derived CDR1 and CDR2 are LGHDT and YNNKEL (reference sequence).

The V and J genes are TRBV5-1 and TRBJ2-2; D possibly corresponds to TRBD2 (6 bases). V was trimmed by 4 bases and J by 4 bases, leaving 20 bases between them. In germline, CDR1 is SGHRS, CDR2 YFSETQ. This CDR3 is built from 17 residues. The CDR3 region is CASSASAGGGTTGELFF. CDR3 in DNA: TGCGCCAGCAGCGCTTCGGCTGGTGGGGGGACCACCGGGGAGCTGTTTTTT.

This clonotype turned up a few times. Written as DNA, the CDR3 is TGTGCCAGCAGCTTCTACCGGGACAGGGGACCGGGAAACACCATATATTTT. This translates into CASSFYRDRGPGNTIYF. This chain uses TRBV7-9 with TRBJ1-3; 10 nucleotides align to TRBD1. CDR1 is SEHNR and CDR2 is FQNEAQ in the germline V gene (reference sequence). Unmatched junction bases numbered 9, after V lost 3 bases and J lost 4 bases. This CDR3 region has 17 residues. The whole variable domain, filled in from reference TRBV7-9 and TRBJ1-3, reads DTGVSQNPRHKITKRGQNVTFRCDPISEHNRLYWYRQTLGQGPEFLTYFQNEAQLEKSRLLSDRFSAERPKGSFSTLEIQRTEQGDSAMYLCASSFYRDRGPGNTIYFGEGSWLTVV.

This clonotype was recorded a few times. This rearrangement joins TRBV6-5 to TRBJ2-1; D call uncertain. Germline V gene sequence: CDR1 MNHEY, CDR2 SVGAGI. The germline V and J ends were trimmed by 2 bases and 9 bases, with 20 bases remaining between them. The CDR3 is 16 amino acids. The CDR3: CASSYGWSPHVGEQFF. The CDR3 DNA reads TGTGCCAGCAGTTACGGTTGGTCCCCACACGTGGGTGAGCAGTTCTTC.